This paragraph covers one T cell receptor beta chain sequence. Unmatched junction bases numbered 6, after V lost 3 bases and J lost 0 bases. The CDR3 consists of 16 residues. CDR1 and CDR2 (germline): SGHDT, YYEEEE. Here immunoSEQ multiplex PCR was the method, and the copy in TCRdb shows in-frame clones only, minus some. Among over 400,000 clones listed, around 92% were seen once. The data belong to a study of Ad26.COV2.S vaccination and SARS-CoV-2 variants. Sample treatment: over 15 received Ad26.COV2.S at low or high dose, single or two shots; 5 received placebo; per-sample allocation not given. The investigators took samples on day 63 after the first vaccine or placebo injection. The vaccine antigen was prefusion-stabilized Wuhan SARS-CoV-2 spike.

The genes are TRBV5-6 and TRBJ2-5; 9 bases are a match to TRBD1. Sequenced material: peripheral blood, taken in a trial of Ad26.COV2.S vaccine versus placebo. The sequence derives from a person between 18 and 65 years old who received the Ad26.COV2.S COVID-19 vaccine or a placebo. CDR3 residues: CASSSGTGRDQETQYF. CDR3 sequence (DNA): TGTGCCAGCAGCTCAGGGACAGGGCGGGACCAAGAGACCCAGTACTTC. Supplemented by reference TRBV5-6 and TRBJ2-5, the full variable domain reads DAGVTQSPTHLIKTRGQQVTLRCSPKSGHDTVSWYQQALGQGPQFIFQYYEEEERQRGNFPDRFSGHQFPNYSSELNVNALLLGDSALYLCASSSGTGRDQETQYFGPGTRLLVL.